This passage covers 21 T cell receptor beta chains from one sample sequenced in a study of blood T cell repertoires in COVID-19. Only in-frame clones appear in the TCRdb table, and some are missing; sequencing was by immunoSEQ multiplex PCR. The repertoire consists of 100,000 to 150,000 clones, with less than 90% occurring once and the leading ten covering about 1.5%. The source material was peripheral blood. The receptors come from a man between 60 and 75 years old with acute or convalescent COVID-19.

Only one count was recorded for this clone. The CDR3 nucleotides read TGTGCCAGCTCACCCTTGGCGGGCAACTATGGCTACACCTTC. Amino acid sequence: CASSPLAGNYGYTF. The chain combines TRBV18 with TRBJ1-2; D is undetermined. The CDR3 runs to 14 residues. Trimming pared 3 bases from V and 2 bases from J, leaving 10 bases between. Germline V gene sequence: CDR1 KGHSH, CDR2 LQKENI. Variable domain in full (rest from reference TRBV18 and TRBJ1-2): NAGVMQNPRHLVRRRGQEARLRCSPMKGHSHVYWYRQLPEEGLKFMVYLQKENIIDESGMPKERFSAEFPKEGPSILRIQQVVRGDSAAYFCASSPLAGNYGYTFGSGTRLTVV.

V usage is TRBV25-1 and J usage is TRBJ1-4, with D tentatively TRBD1 (5 bases). CDR1 and CDR2 from the germline V gene are MGHDK and SYGVNS. Trimming removed 2 bases at V and 0 bases at J, with 7 bases between. CDR3 length: 15 residues. CDR3 protein: CASSEGGATNEKLFF. The CDR3 DNA is TGTGCCAGCAGTGAAGGGGGGGCAACTAATGAAAAACTGTTTTTT.

This rearrangement joins TRBV5-5 to TRBJ2-1, with TRBD1 as a possible D gene (6 bases). The CDR3 spans 15 residues. Germline CDR1 is SGHKS and CDR2 is YYEKEE (reference sequence). Trimming removed 3 bases at V and 9 bases at J, with 19 bases between. The CDR3 bases are TGTGCCAGCAGCTCCAGGGGCGGAATTTTCTCTGAGCAGTTCTTC. This sequence encodes CASSSRGGIFSEQFF.

This chain links TRBV11-3 with TRBJ2-2; 8 nucleotides agree with TRBD2. The V gene's germline CDR1 is SGHNT and CDR2 YENEEA. The V and J ends lost 5 bases and 6 bases, in that order; junction bases with no gene match: 11. The CDR3 extends over 16 amino acids. In DNA form, the CDR3 reads TGTGCCAGCAGCGTAAGGGGGACTAGGGGCCCCGGGGAGCTGTTTTTT. Its translation: CASSVRGTRGPGELFF.

The J gene is TRBJ1-3, the V gene TRBV9; D is possibly TRBD1 (5 bases). CDR1 and CDR2 (germline): SGDLS, YYNGEE. The CDR3 extends over 15 amino acids. Trimming pared 0 bases from V and 0 bases from J, leaving 7 bases between. As DNA, the CDR3 is TGTGCCAGCAGCGTAGGGGGGGTCTCTGGAAACACCATATATTTT. It translates to CASSVGGVSGNTIYF.

The table lists this clone with a count of one. The V gene is TRBV6-5, the J gene TRBJ1-2; D uncertain. Germline V lookup: CDR1 MNHEY, CDR2 SVGAGI. The CDR3 extends over 13 amino acids. The V end was cut by 7 bases, the J end by 3 bases, with 12 bases between. The CDR3, as DNA: TGTGCCAGCACGCGGGTTGGTTACTATGGCTACACCTTC. Protein product: CASTRVGYYGYTF.

The chain links TRBV30 to TRBJ1-2, with D maybe TRBD1 (5 bases). In germline, CDR1 is GTSNPN, CDR2 SVGIG (reference sequence). Trimming took off 4 bases at V and 6 bases at J, with 18 bases between the two ends. The CDR3 is 14 amino acids. In DNA, the CDR3 is TGTGCCTGGAACAGTTGGAGGGGTGGGGATGGCTACACCTTC. It specifies CAWNSWRGGDGYTF.

The chain has TRBV7-3 and TRBJ2-3; weak D call: TRBD1 (5 bases). Germline CDR1 is SGHTA and CDR2 is FQGTGA. This CDR3 has 15 residues. The V end lost 2 bases, the J end lost 0 bases, and 9 bases lay between the germline ends. The CDR3 here is CASSLLAGSTDTQYF. CDR3 DNA sequence: TGTGCCAGCAGCTTACTTGCAGGGAGCACAGATACGCAGTATTTT.

The rearrangement links TRBV5-5 to TRBJ1-5, with D unclear. In germline, CDR1 is SGHKS, CDR2 YYEKEE (reference sequence). The CDR3 covers 15 residues. Trimming took 3 bases from V and 2 from J, leaving 12 bases between them. Here the CDR3 DNA reads TGTGCCAGCAGCTCTACTAGTGGGGGCAATCAGCCCCAGCATTTT. It codes for CASSSTSGGNQPQHF.

The CDR3 DNA is TGTGCCAGCAGAGACAGGGTGGGAGGAAACACCATATATTTT. Translating gives CASRDRVGGNTIYF. The chain recombines TRBV25-1 with TRBJ1-3; TRBD1 aligns across 7 bases. Per germline, CDR1 MGHDK and CDR2 SYGVNS. With 6 bases clipped from V and 4 bases from J, the junction kept 6 bases outside the gene matches. The CDR3 runs to 14 residues.

The rearrangement links TRBV19 to TRBJ2-1; TRBD2 matches at 8 bases. Germline trimming cut 7 bases from V and 4 bases from J; bases unmatched to any gene: 15. Germline V lookup: CDR1 LNHDA, CDR2 SQIVND (reference sequence). The CDR3 runs 17 residues. The DNA of the CDR3 is TGTGCCAGTAAGGTCCGGGAGGGAAAGTTTATTTACAATGAGCAGTTCTTC. Its protein product is CASKVREGKFIYNEQFF.

This chain links TRBV5-1 with TRBJ2-1, with TRBD1 matching 11 bases. J gave up 9 bases and V 4 bases, and 6 bases lay outside the gene matches. The CDR3 contains 14 residues. Germline V gene sequence: CDR1 SGHRS, CDR2 YFSETQ. The CDR3 sequence: CASSPWTGGSEQFF. The CDR3 coding sequence is TGCGCCAGCAGCCCGTGGACAGGGGGCAGTGAGCAGTTCTTC.

The V gene is TRBV9, the J gene TRBJ2-7; the match to TRBD2 covers 9 bases. The CDR3 spans 15 residues. Germline values: CDR1 SGDLS, CDR2 YYNGEE. Trimming took 0 bases from V and 3 from J; bases not matched to a gene: 4. CDR3 DNA: TGTGCCAGCAGCGTAGGGCTAGCGGGGTACTACGAGCAGTACTTC. This codes for CASSVGLAGYYEQYF. Drawing the rest from reference TRBV9 and TRBJ2-7, the complete variable domain is DSGVTQTPKHLITATGQRVTLRCSPRSGDLSVYWYQQSLDQGLQFLIQYYNGEERAKGNILERFSAQQFPDLHSELNLSSLELGDSALYFCASSVGLAGYYEQYFGPGTRLTVT.

This clone was counted between two and nine times. The chain links TRBV19 to TRBJ2-1; D is perhaps TRBD1 (5 bases). Deletions cut 3 bases from V and 5 bases from J, with 14 bases between. This CDR3 has 15 amino acids. Germline V gene lookup returns CDR1 LNHDA and CDR2 SQIVND (reference sequence). CDR3 residues: CASSISSGAHNEQFF. The CDR3 region has the DNA TGTGCCAGTAGTATTAGTAGTGGGGCACACAATGAGCAGTTCTTC.

The chain links TRBV3-1 (or the pseudogene TRBV3-2) to TRBJ2-1; 9 bases are a match to TRBD2. Unmatched junction bases numbered 8, after V lost 3 bases and J lost 2 bases. Per germline, CDR1 LGHDT and CDR2 YNNKEL (reference sequence). CDR3 length equals 17 residues. CDR3 sequence reads: CASSQGTSFHPYNEQFF. CDR3 coding DNA: TGTGCCAGCAGCCAGGGGACTAGCTTTCACCCCTACAATGAGCAGTTCTTC.

This chain links TRBV7-3 with TRBJ2-1, with 8 positions matching TRBD1. The ends lost 5 bases at V and 2 bases at J; junction bases unmatched: 8. This CDR3 region has 16 residues. CDR1 SGHTA and CDR2 FQGTGA come from the germline V gene. For the CDR3, the DNA is TGTGCCAGCAGCCCCCGAACAGGGGGGACCTACAATGAGCAGTTCTTC. Its protein is CASSPRTGGTYNEQFF.

The CDR3 DNA reads as TGCGCCAGCAGCCCCGGCCCCGGGACAGGGACCGGTCAGCCCCAGCATTTT. This sequence encodes CASSPGPGTGTGQPQHF. The rearrangement uses TRBV5-1 and TRBJ1-5; 9 bases line up with TRBD1. The CDR3 has 17 amino acids. CDR1 and CDR2 (germline): SGHRS, YFSETQ. Trimming took 4 bases from V and 6 from J; bases not matched to a gene: 14.

The chain links TRBV24-1 to TRBJ1-2; 7 bases align to TRBD1. Germline CDR1 reads KGHDR; CDR2 reads SFDVKD. Losses at the gene ends were 4 bases for V and 6 bases for J; bases not matched to a gene: 13. The CDR3 spans 16 residues. CDR3 nucleotide sequence: TGTGCCACCAGTGACCCCAACAGGGGAGGAAGAAATGGCTACACCTTC. Amino acid sequence: CATSDPNRGGRNGYTF.

In its sample, this clone was seen a few times. The V call is TRBV7-6, the J call TRBJ2-1; 8 nucleotides align to TRBD1. This CDR3 is 17 amino acids long. From germline, CDR1 is SGHVS and CDR2 FNYEAQ. The V gene end was trimmed by 3 bases and the J gene end by 4 bases; junction bases not matched to a gene: 11. The CDR3 here is CASSFFSGGIGYNEQFF. The CDR3 DNA is TGTGCCAGCAGCTTTTTCTCAGGGGGCATTGGATACAATGAGCAGTTCTTC.

This sequence joins TRBV4-1 and TRBJ2-1; TRBD2 might be the D (6 bases). Germline V lookup: CDR1 MGHRA, CDR2 YSYEKL. CDR3 length: 15 amino acids. Trimming cost V 0 bases and J 8 bases, with 14 bases left between them. This CDR3 is CASSQDGGSGDEQFF. The DNA of the CDR3 is TGCGCCAGCAGCCAAGATGGAGGGAGCGGCGATGAGCAGTTCTTC.

The gene calls are TRBV29-1 and TRBJ1-4; D might be TRBD1 (6 bases). Germline V lookup: CDR1 SQVTM, CDR2 ANQGSEA. The CDR3 contains 14 residues. Trimming took off 5 bases at V and 0 bases at J, with 10 bases between the two ends. CDR3 protein: CSVQQGATNEKLFF. CDR3 DNA: TGCAGCGTTCAACAGGGTGCAACTAATGAAAAACTGTTTTTT.